This T cell receptor (beta chain) derives from a study of blood T cell repertoires in COVID-19. The wider study: Samples of COVID-19 (acute and convalescent) were obtained from the United States, Italy and Spain. T cells, B-cell-depleted T cells, or PBMCs provided the cDNA or gDNA that served as material.

In the original workflow: Amplification of reference gene primers provided the estimated nucleated cell counts. Here immunoSEQ multiplex PCR was the method, and the copy in TCRdb shows in-frame clones only, minus some. Clone size and V and J calls were adopted from that table, with D and trimming inferred from the DNA. Here the sample spans roughly 150,000 clones, around 74% being singletons. This clone was counted once. In germline, CDR1 is MNHEY, CDR2 SVGAGI. The CDR3 sequence is 13 residues long. Trimming cost V 6 bases and J 6 bases; bases outside gene matches: 4. Sequencing used peripheral blood. This receptor was taken from a woman older than 75 with acute or convalescent COVID-19. The gene calls are TRBV6-5 and TRBJ2-1; 8 nucleotides align to TRBD2. The CDR3 DNA is TGTGCCAGCAGGTCACTAGCGGTCAATGAGCAGTTCTTC. Its translation is CASRSLAVNEQFF.